Reported below is one TCR beta chain. In germline, CDR1 is KGHSH, CDR2 LQKENI. Deletions cut 0 bases from V and 6 bases from J, with 14 bases between. This CDR3 is 15 amino acids long. These data come from a study of blood T cell repertoires in COVID-19. As for the study in general: The United States, Italy and Spain provided the acute and convalescent COVID-19 samples. PBMCs, B-cell-depleted T cells, or T cells provided the cDNA or gDNA that made up the material.

In the authors' methods: How many nucleated cells were present was estimated from reference gene primer amplification. Sequenced by immunoSEQ multiplex PCR; TCRdb stores in-frame clones only, minus some. For V, J and clone size, that table is used; D and trimming come from the DNA. The sample carries around 110,000 clones, about four fifths recorded once. The J gene is TRBJ1-2, the V gene TRBV18; D possibly corresponds to TRBD1 (5 bases). The sequenced sample consisted of peripheral blood. The clonotype was recovered from a man in his 70s with acute or convalescent COVID-19. The chain's CDR3 is CASSPPSQGRDGYTF. In DNA, the CDR3 is TGTGCCAGCTCACCACCGTCTCAGGGCCGCGATGGCTACACCTTC.